This T cell receptor (beta chain) was documented in a study of blood T cells in healthy people across ages. Then a second PCR, running about 6 to 11 cycles, was carried out with a sample-barcoded 5' primer and a J-beta primer mix. Tags on each cDNA molecule came from a template-switch adaptor with 12 random nucleotides. TCRdb recomputed calls from the 5' RACE reads with MiXCR, one row per CDR3 protein. The sample carries over 1,300,000 distinct CDR3 sequences, 55% to 75% recorded once. V was trimmed by 0 bases and J by 10 bases, leaving 22 bases between them. Germline-derived CDR1 and CDR2 are SGHAT and FQNNGV. The CDR3 has 17 amino acids.

The sample consisted of blood. This clonotype was obtained from a man aged 18-30 years in good health. The rearrangement joins TRBV11-2 to TRBJ2-1; unclear D gene. For the CDR3, the DNA is TGTGCCAGCAGCTTAGACCGGTTGGGCTATCTCCTGGGAGAGCAGTTCTTC. This encodes CASSLDRLGYLLGEQFF.